These 24 T cell receptor beta chains were sequenced from one sample in a study of tumor-infiltrating lymphocytes in localized non-small cell lung cancer. Clones were sequenced by immunoSEQ multiplex PCR, and TCRdb holds only the in-frame ones, with some missing. The repertoire has about 10,000 clones, 60% of them found once; the top ten carry about a tenth. Sequencing was carried out using uninvolved lung tissue not adjacent to the tumor. Receptors were obtained from a human donor with non-small cell lung cancer.

This clone was counted once. The DNA of the CDR3 is TGCAGCGTTGAAAGTGAGGATTTCTATGGCTACACCTTC. As protein: CSVESEDFYGYTF. The chain couples TRBV29-1 to TRBJ1-2; D ambiguous. Germline assignment: CDR1 SQVTM and CDR2 ANQGSEA. Trimming left V 2 bases short and J 4 bases short, with 11 bases between. CDR3 length equals 13 residues.

The chain couples TRBV19 to TRBJ2-2; 12 nucleotides line up with TRBD2. V shed 4 bases and J 6 bases; nucleotides not matched to a gene: 3. CDR1 is LNHDA, CDR2 SQIVND, per germline (reference sequence). CDR3 size: 15 residues. This chain's CDR3 is CASSRTSGVPGELFF. DNA of the CDR3: TGTGCCAGTAGTAGGACTAGCGGGGTCCCCGGGGAGCTGTTTTTT.

V is TRBV18 and J is TRBJ1-2, with D possibly being TRBD1 (6 bases). Trimming shortened V by 6 bases and J by 0 bases, and 14 bases separated the two germline ends. CDR3 size: 15 residues. Germline CDR1 KGHSH, CDR2 LQKENI. The CDR3 DNA follows: TGTGCCAGCTCCCCAGACAGACAGGCTAACTATGGCTACACCTTC. Its protein product is CASSPDRQANYGYTF.

The rearrangement links TRBV7-3 to TRBJ2-2; D is uncertain. Trimming took off 2 bases at V and 4 bases at J, with 14 bases between the two ends. CDR1 SGHTA and CDR2 FQGTGA come from the germline V gene. The CDR3 covers 16 residues. The CDR3 reads CASSLERSSPTGELFF. The CDR3, as DNA: TGTGCCAGCAGCTTAGAAAGGAGCTCCCCCACCGGGGAGCTGTTTTTT.

This clone showed up just once. The chain links TRBV7-3 to TRBJ2-3; D uncertain. CDR1 is SGHTA and CDR2 is FQGTGA in the germline V gene. The CDR3 spans 15 residues. V was clipped by 1 base and J by 0 bases, with 8 bases between them. CDR3 amino acids: CASSLNPGSTDTQYF. The CDR3 bases are TGTGCCAGCAGCTTAAATCCAGGTAGCACAGATACGCAGTATTTT.

This clone was counted a single time. The genes are TRBV7-2 and TRBJ2-1; TRBD1 is a possible D gene (6 bases). The V gene's germline CDR1 is SGHTA and CDR2 FQGNSA. V lost 5 bases, J lost 0 bases, and 8 bases lay in between. CDR3 size: 14 residues. This chain's CDR3 is CASSRDTSYNEQFF. The CDR3 coding sequence is TGTGCCAGCAGCCGGGACACCTCCTACAATGAGCAGTTCTTC.

This clone is deemed medium-sized (0.01 to 0.1%). The chain recombines TRBV6-1 with TRBJ1-2; D perhaps matches TRBD1 (5 bases). V was trimmed by 6 bases and J by 3 bases, leaving 11 bases between them. The CDR3 has 13 residues. Germline CDR1 is MNHNS and CDR2 is SASEGT. CDR3 DNA: TGTGCCAGCAGGGACACTTTATACTATGGCTACACCTTC. Encoded protein: CASRDTLYYGYTF.

This clone is a singleton in its sample. The chain joins TRBV27 to TRBJ1-6; D ambiguous. Deletions cut 3 bases from V and 7 bases from J, with 10 bases between. Germline V CDR1 and CDR2: MNHEY, SMNVEV (reference sequence). The length of the CDR3 is 14 residues. This CDR3 reads CASSFDHRNSPLHF. In nucleotides, the CDR3 is TGTGCCAGCAGTTTTGACCACCGCAATTCACCCCTCCACTTT.

This chain connects TRBV9 to TRBJ2-3; no reliable D call. The germline V gene has CDR1 SGDLS and CDR2 YYNGEE. The CDR3 spans 16 residues. The germline V and J ends were trimmed by 0 bases and 7 bases, with 18 bases remaining between them. Here the CDR3 DNA reads TGTGCCAGCAGCGTAGCTAAAAAGGCCTCTCTTTATACGCAGTATTTT. Protein product: CASSVAKKASLYTQYF.

The gene calls are TRBV5-1 and TRBJ1-6; possibly TRBD1 for D (5 bases). The germline V and J ends were trimmed by 0 bases and 5 bases, with 9 bases remaining between them. The CDR3 loop spans 15 amino acids. The germline CDR1 and CDR2 sequences are SGHRS and YFSETQ. CDR3 in DNA: TGCGCCAGCAGCTTGGGGGCAGGGAATAATTCACCCCTCCACTTT. It specifies CASSLGAGNNSPLHF.

V is TRBV9 and J is TRBJ2-2, with D hard to call. The germline V and J ends were trimmed by 3 bases and 7 bases, with 16 bases remaining between them. Germline loops: CDR1 SGDLS, CDR2 YYNGEE. The CDR3 is 15 residues long. The CDR3 is CASSERREVGGELFF. CDR3 in DNA: TGTGCCAGCAGCGAGAGAAGGGAAGTGGGCGGGGAGCTGTTTTTT.

The chain combines TRBV25-1 with TRBJ2-1, with 7 positions matching TRBD2. V gave up 6 bases and J gave up 0 bases; unmatched junction bases: 8. The CDR3 is 16 amino acids. Germline V gene sequence: CDR1 MGHDK, CDR2 SYGVNS. The CDR3 DNA reads TGTGCCAGCAGCCCCCGGGGGGAGAGCTCCTACAATGAGCAGTTCTTC. Its protein is CASSPRGESSYNEQFF.

As to this clone: The sample has other DNA sequences that encode this CDR3 too. The V gene is TRBV5-6, the J gene TRBJ2-3, with D tentatively TRBD1 or TRBD2 (5 bases each). V lost 2 bases, J lost 1 base, and 11 bases lay in between. The CDR3 consists of 15 residues. Germline V CDR1 and CDR2: SGHDT, YYEEEE. The CDR3 here is CASSFEGRGTDTQYF. The CDR3 coding sequence is TGTGCCAGCAGCTTTGAGGGGCGTGGCACAGATACGCAGTATTTT.

The V gene is TRBV7-2, the J gene TRBJ2-1; maybe TRBD1 (6 bases). The CDR3 is 14 residues long. The V end was cut by 6 bases, the J end by 5 bases, with 14 bases between. CDR1 SGHTA and CDR2 FQGNSA come from the germline V gene. CDR3 in amino acids: CASSEPGTHNEQFF. The CDR3 DNA reads TGTGCCAGCAGTGAACCCGGGACACACAATGAGCAGTTCTTC.

The V call is TRBV5-1, the J call TRBJ1-1, with D unresolved. The CDR3 runs 14 residues. CDR1 is SGHRS and CDR2 is YFSETQ in the germline V gene. V was clipped by 4 bases and J by 1 base, with 11 bases between them. The CDR3 region has the DNA TGCGCCAGCAGCCTTGGGTTGGGGAACACTGAAGCTTTCTTT. Translating it yields CASSLGLGNTEAFF. Filled out from reference TRBV5-1 and TRBJ1-1, the complete variable domain reads KAGVTQTPRYLIKTRGQQVTLSCSPISGHRSVSWYQQTPGQGLQFLFEYFSETQRNKGNFPGRFSGRQFSNSRSEMNVSTLELGDSALYLCASSLGLGNTEAFFGQGTRLTVV.

This chain links TRBV6-5 with TRBJ1-1, with 7 bases fitting TRBD1. Trimming removed 2 bases from V and 4 bases from J; junction bases left unmatched: 7. CDR1 is MNHEY, CDR2 SVGAGI, per germline. This CDR3 comprises 15 residues. The CDR3: CASSYRGQTGTEAFF. The CDR3 DNA reads as TGTGCCAGCAGTTACCGGGGACAGACGGGCACTGAAGCTTTCTTT.

This chain joins TRBV15 and TRBJ2-6; D gene unclear. V was pared by 1 base and J by 5 bases, with 12 bases between. The length of the CDR3 is 16 residues. Germline V gives CDR1 LNHNV, CDR2 YYDKDF (reference sequence). The CDR3 loop reads CATSRVGDSRANVLTF. DNA for the CDR3: TGTGCCACCAGCAGAGTAGGTGACTCCAGGGCCAACGTCCTGACTTTC.

This chain uses TRBV7-8 with TRBJ2-7; 10 bases line up with TRBD1. This CDR3 has 18 residues. V was pared by 5 bases and J by 6 bases, with 19 bases of the junction left unmatched. Germline V lookup: CDR1 SGHVS, CDR2 FQNEAQ. CDR3 sequence (DNA): TGTGCCAGCAGCCTTATAGGGGTGAGGACAGGGGGAATTGGCGAGCAGTACTTC. Translated, it gives CASSLIGVRTGGIGEQYF.

The chain uses TRBV7-3 and TRBJ1-1; no clear D gene. Germline CDR1 reads SGHTA; CDR2 reads FQGTGA. This CDR3 is built from 13 residues. V lost 2 bases, J lost 7 bases, and 11 bases lay in between. For the CDR3, the DNA is TGTGCCAGCAGCTTAGACAAGCAAAGTGAAGCTTTCTTT. It is translated as CASSLDKQSEAFF.

The V gene is TRBV7-9, the J gene TRBJ2-5, with TRBD2 as a possible D gene (6 bases). The CDR3 has 15 residues. Germline V gene lookup returns CDR1 SEHNR and CDR2 FQNEAQ (reference sequence). The V gene lost 2 bases and the J gene lost 3 bases, with 13 bases spanning the gap. CDR3: CASSLRDLQKETQYF. CDR3 sequence (DNA): TGTGCCAGCAGCTTACGGGACTTGCAAAAAGAGACCCAGTACTTC.

The J gene is TRBJ1-3, the V gene TRBV7-9, with D unresolved. This CDR3 has 16 amino acids. CDR1 and CDR2 (germline): SEHNR, FQNEAQ (reference sequence). V lost 3 bases and J lost 0, with 12 bases in between. The CDR3 loop reads CASSFAGGFSGNTIYF. The CDR3, as DNA: TGTGCCAGCAGCTTCGCCGGAGGGTTCTCTGGAAACACCATATATTTT. The full variable domain, rest sourced from reference TRBV7-9 and TRBJ1-3, is DTGVSQNPRHKITKRGQNVTFRCDPISEHNRLYWYRQTLGQGPEFLTYFQNEAQLEKSRLLSDRFSAERPKGSFSTLEIQRTEQGDSAMYLCASSFAGGFSGNTIYFGEGSWLTVV.

This clone was found a few times. The J gene is TRBJ1-2, the V gene TRBV5-6; maybe TRBD1 (5 bases). Trimming pared 4 bases from V and 7 bases from J, leaving 17 bases between. CDR1 and CDR2 (germline): SGHDT, YYEEEE. This CDR3 region has 14 residues. The CDR3 region is CASSPLRGGGGYTF. CDR3 nucleotides: TGTGCCAGCAGCCCGTTAAGGGGAGGCGGTGGCTACACCTTC.

This clone occurred a few times. V usage is TRBV11-3 and J usage is TRBJ2-3; 10 bases map to TRBD2. The trim removed 8 bases at V and 2 bases at J, leaving 7 bases unmatched. Looked up from germline, CDR1 is SGHNT and CDR2 is YENEEA. There are 15 residues in the CDR3. This CDR3 is CASGVLAGPTDTQYF. The DNA for the CDR3 is TGTGCCAGCGGTGTACTAGCGGGGCCCACAGATACGCAGTATTTT. Based on the CDR3 plus reference TRBV11-3 and TRBJ2-3, the full variable domain is EAGVVQSPRYKIIEKKQPVAFWCNPISGHNTLYWYLQNLGQGPELLIRYENEEAVDDSQLPKDRFSAERLKGVDSTLKIQPAELGDSAVYLCASGVLAGPTDTQYFGPGTRLTVL.

The chain employs TRBV19 and TRBJ2-3, with TRBD2 identical over 7 bases. The ends lost 5 bases at V and 1 base at J; junction bases unmatched: 6. The CDR3 has 15 residues. Germline assignment: CDR1 LNHDA and CDR2 SQIVND (reference sequence). CDR3 nucleotide sequence: TGTGCCAGTAGTGCGAGTGGGGGGGGCACAGATACGCAGTATTTT. It specifies CASSASGGGTDTQYF.